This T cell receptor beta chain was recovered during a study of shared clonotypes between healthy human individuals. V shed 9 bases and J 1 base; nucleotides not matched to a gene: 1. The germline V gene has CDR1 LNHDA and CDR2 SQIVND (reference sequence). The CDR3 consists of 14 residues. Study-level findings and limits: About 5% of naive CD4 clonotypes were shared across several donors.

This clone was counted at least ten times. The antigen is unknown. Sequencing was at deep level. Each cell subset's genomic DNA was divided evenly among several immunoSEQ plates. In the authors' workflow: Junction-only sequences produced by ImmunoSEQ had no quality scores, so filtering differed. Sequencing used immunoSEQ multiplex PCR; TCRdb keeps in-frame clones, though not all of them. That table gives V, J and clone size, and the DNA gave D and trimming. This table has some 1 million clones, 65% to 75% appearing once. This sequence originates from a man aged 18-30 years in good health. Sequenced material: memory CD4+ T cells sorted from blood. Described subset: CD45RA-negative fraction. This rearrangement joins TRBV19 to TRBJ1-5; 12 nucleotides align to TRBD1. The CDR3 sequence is CARGQGASNQPQHF. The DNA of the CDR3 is TGTGCCAGGGGACAGGGGGCGAGCAATCAGCCCCAGCATTTT.